This T cell receptor (beta chain) was recorded in a study of CD8 T cells in Susac syndrome. When the RNA was reverse transcribed, random hexamers were used with an input of about 0.45 to 1 ug. Via MiXCR, TCRdb re-called the immunoSEQ multiplex PCR reads, giving one row per CDR3 protein. The data show about 430,000 distinct CDR3 sequences, with around 85% seen just once and approximately 0.11% held by the top ten. In germline, CDR1 is MNHNS, CDR2 SASEGT. The V and J ends lost 6 bases and 4 bases, in that order; junction bases with no gene match: 5. The CDR3 runs to 15 residues. The chain is built from TRBV6-1 and TRBJ2-1, with 11 bases lining up with TRBD2. The TCR was taken from a human donor with multiple sclerosis. The sample taken for sequencing was CD8+ T cells from PBMCs. CDR3 loop: CASRPSGGTYNEQFF. CDR3 in DNA: TGTGCCAGCAGACCTAGCGGGGGGACTTACAATGAGCAGTTCTTC.